The 18 T cell receptor beta chains in this list originate from one sample, sequenced in a study of identifying expanded T cells in peripheral blood. TCRdb's copy holds only in-frame clones and misses some; the assay was immunoSEQ multiplex PCR. The sample shows more than 75,000 clones, almost 90% of them seen only once. What was sequenced was blood. Every receptor here comes from a person aged 18-70 years in good health.

The V and J genes are TRBV9 and TRBJ2-3, with a possible D match to TRBD1 (5 bases). CDR1 SGDLS and CDR2 YYNGEE come from the germline V gene. This CDR3 region has 14 residues. The ends were cut back, 3 bases at V and 6 bases at J, with 14 bases in the middle. The CDR3: CASSGWGSDDTQYF. For the CDR3, the DNA is TGTGCCAGCAGCGGGTGGGGCTCTGACGATACGCAGTATTTT.

This chain joins TRBV9 and TRBJ2-5, with a possible D match to TRBD2 (5 bases). Looked up from germline, CDR1 is SGDLS and CDR2 is YYNGEE. V was clipped by 0 bases and J by 4 bases, with 10 bases between them. The CDR3 is 14 residues long. The CDR3 reads CASSVGILAETQYF. In nucleotides, the CDR3 is TGTGCCAGCAGCGTAGGCATTCTAGCAGAGACCCAGTACTTC. Supplemented by reference TRBV9 and TRBJ2-5, the full variable domain reads DSGVTQTPKHLITATGQRVTLRCSPRSGDLSVYWYQQSLDQGLQFLIQYYNGEERAKGNILERFSAQQFPDLHSELNLSSLELGDSALYFCASSVGILAETQYFGPGTRLLVL.

This chain uses TRBV2 with TRBJ2-1; tentatively, D is TRBD1 (6 bases). CDR3 length: 16 residues. V lost 1 base to trimming and J lost 4 bases, with 14 bases between them. Germline V gene lookup returns CDR1 SNHLY and CDR2 FYNNEI. The CDR3 DNA sequence: TGTGCCAGCAGTGAAGTGGCCGGGACACCTTACAATGAGCAGTTCTTC. Residues: CASSEVAGTPYNEQFF.

DNA of the CDR3: TGCAGCGTTGAAGATCCAGGACTGGCTGGGGAAAAACTGTTTTTT. This sequence encodes CSVEDPGLAGEKLFF. This chain joins TRBV29-1 and TRBJ1-4; D is unresolved. The CDR3 is 15 residues long. Germline V gene sequence: CDR1 SQVTM, CDR2 ANQGSEA. The germline V and J ends were trimmed by 0 bases and 8 bases, with 16 bases remaining between them.

This chain joins TRBV2 and TRBJ1-4; D not resolved. The CDR3 has 14 residues. Germline loops: CDR1 SNHLY, CDR2 FYNNEI. Trimming pared 0 bases from V and 2 bases from J, leaving 4 bases between. The CDR3 DNA reads as TGTGCCAGCAGTGAAGCGGGGACTAATGAAAAACTGTTTTTT. Amino acid sequence: CASSEAGTNEKLFF.

The rearrangement uses TRBV28 and TRBJ2-2; perhaps TRBD1 as D (6 bases). Germline V CDR1 and CDR2: MDHEN, SYDVKM. V was trimmed by 3 bases and J by 1 base, leaving 15 bases between them. This CDR3 is 17 amino acids long. In DNA, the CDR3 is TGTGCCAGCAGTTTTAGCGCCAGGGGTTTGAACACCGGGGAGCTGTTTTTT. It translates to CASSFSARGLNTGELFF.

J is TRBJ2-7 and V is TRBV18; D may be TRBD1 or TRBD2 (5 bases each). The V and J ends lost 0 bases and 2 bases respectively, with 17 bases between them. The CDR3 sequence is 17 residues long. The germline CDR1 and CDR2 sequences are KGHSH and LQKENI. CDR3 sequence reads: CASSPPGLSVSPYEQYF. CDR3 DNA: TGTGCCAGCTCACCACCGGGGCTTAGCGTTTCGCCCTACGAGCAGTACTTC.

The chain combines TRBV27 with TRBJ2-5; the D is unclear. V gave up 9 bases and J gave up 4 bases, with 12 bases separating them. This CDR3 comprises 12 residues. The V gene's germline CDR1 is MNHEY and CDR2 SMNVEV (reference sequence). The CDR3 loop reads CASSNRGETQYF. DNA of the CDR3: TGTGCCAGTTCGAACAGAGGAGAGACCCAGTACTTC.

Notes on this clone: Germline and junction disagree at one end, which may indicate a read error. The genes are TRBV4-2 and TRBJ2-3, with TRBD1 matching over 12 bases. The CDR3 spans 13 residues. The germline V gene has CDR1 LGHNA and CDR2 YNFKEQ. The CDR3 bases are TGTGCCAGCAGCCAACCGGGACAGGGGGCTTGGGATTTT. It encodes CASSQPGQGAWDF.

The CDR3: CASNHIYLSGTDQETQYF. Written as DNA, the CDR3 is TGCGCCAGCAACCATATTTACCTTTCAGGGACAGACCAAGAGACCCAGTACTTC. The genes are TRBV4-3 and TRBJ2-5, with 7 bases aligning to TRBD1. The CDR3 length is 18 residues. Germline V lookup: CDR1 LGHNA, CDR2 YSLEER. The junction had 17 bases not matched to a gene; V was cut back by 7 bases and J by 0 bases.

This clone was seen a single time. The chain carries TRBV10-2 and TRBJ2-6; 12 nucleotides line up with TRBD1. This CDR3 contains 18 residues. From germline, CDR1 is WSHSY and CDR2 SAAADI. After removal of 4 bases from V and 0 bases from J, the junction contained 4 bases not matched to a gene. DNA of the CDR3: TGCGCCAGCAGTGGGGGGACAGGGGGCTACTCTGGGGCCAACGTCCTGACTTTC. It is translated as CASSGGTGGYSGANVLTF.

The gene calls are TRBV7-6 and TRBJ2-3; D may correspond to TRBD1 or TRBD2 (5 bases each). Deletions cut 4 bases from V and 2 bases from J, with 7 bases between. Germline V gives CDR1 SGHVS, CDR2 FNYEAQ. This CDR3 has 13 amino acids. CDR3 DNA sequence: TGTGCCAGCAGCTCCGGGGCCACAGATACGCAGTATTTT. Its protein is CASSSGATDTQYF.

This rearrangement joins TRBV19 to TRBJ1-2; tentative D call: TRBD1 (6 bases). The germline gives CDR1 LNHDA, CDR2 SQIVND (reference sequence). The V end was cut by 6 bases, the J end by 4 bases, with 12 bases between. The CDR3 has 13 amino acids. CDR3 residues: CASRPGVGYGYTF. The CDR3 DNA sequence: TGTGCCAGTAGGCCAGGGGTTGGCTATGGCTACACCTTC.

The chain is built from TRBV5-6 and TRBJ2-5, with D hard to call. Germline CDR1 is SGHDT and CDR2 is YYEEEE. Trimming took 1 base from V and 7 from J, leaving 14 bases between them. CDR3 size: 14 residues. This CDR3 reads CASSLLPTRGTQYF. CDR3 bases: TGTGCCAGCAGCTTGTTACCCACCAGAGGGACCCAGTACTTC. The full variable domain, its missing parts supplied by reference TRBV5-6 and TRBJ2-5, is DAGVTQSPTHLIKTRGQQVTLRCSPKSGHDTVSWYQQALGQGPQFIFQYYEEEERQRGNFPDRFSGHQFPNYSSELNVNALLLGDSALYLCASSLLPTRGTQYFGPGTRLLVL.

The chain links TRBV9 to TRBJ2-2; D unresolved. The V gene's germline CDR1 is SGDLS and CDR2 YYNGEE. The CDR3 has 13 residues. V was shortened by 0 bases and J by 6 bases, with 6 bases between the two germline ends. Written as DNA, the CDR3 is TGTGCCAGCAGCGTAGATGAGTCCGGGGAGCTGTTTTTT. The encoded protein is CASSVDESGELFF.

The chain is built from TRBV15 and TRBJ1-4; 9 positions match TRBD1. Trimming cost V 5 bases and J 8 bases; bases outside gene matches: 12. Germline values: CDR1 LNHNV, CDR2 YYDKDF (reference sequence). This CDR3 is 16 amino acids long. CDR3 protein: CATSRSTGTGSEKLFF. In DNA form, the CDR3 reads TGTGCCACCAGCCGCTCCACCGGGACAGGGAGCGAAAAACTGTTTTTT.

This clone appeared a few times. An end of the junction does not agree with germline; a read error may underlie this. The chain uses TRBV7-9 and TRBJ1-2, with 7 bases identical to TRBD1. The CDR3 covers 13 residues. Germline CDR1 is SEHNR and CDR2 is FQNEAQ (reference sequence). CDR3 nucleotide sequence: TGTGCCAGCAGTAGTGGGGTGACAGGGCCCCTGGACTTC. Translating it yields CASSSGVTGPLDF. Together with reference TRBV7-9 and TRBJ1-2, the CDR3 gives the full variable domain: DTGVSQNPRHKITKRGQNVTFRCDPISEHNRLYWYRQTLGQGPEFLTYFQNEAQLEKSRLLSDRFSAERPKGSFSTLEIQRTEQGDSAMYLCASSSGVTGPLDFGSGTRLTVV.

The CDR3 reads CASSLLAGPVYEQYF. CDR3 nucleotides: TGTGCCAGCAGTTTGTTGGCAGGACCTGTCTACGAGCAGTACTTC. This chain joins TRBV28 and TRBJ2-7; unclear D gene. The CDR3 is 15 residues long. Germline values: CDR1 MDHEN, CDR2 SYDVKM. Trimming pared 3 bases from V and 3 bases from J, leaving 15 bases between.